This TCR beta chain was profiled in a study of cytomegalovirus exposure and HLA in healthy donors. A word on this clone: Its target is unknown.

Study results and caveats: Rare TCR sequences predominated, though certain public TCRs were found in many donors.

Primers: 60 Vbeta forward and 13 Jbeta reverse. Profiled with immunoSEQ multiplex PCR; TCRdb holds only in-frame clones, not every one. The data contain approximately 53,000 clones, around three quarters of them singletons. Sequences were obtained from PBMCs. This receptor was identified in a man aged 30-40 years in good health and CMV-seropositive.

CDR3 in amino acids: CASSLGTAEQFF. The DNA of the CDR3 is TGTGCCAGCAGCTTGGGGACAGCGGAGCAGTTCTTC. The rearrangement joins TRBV13 to TRBJ2-1, with 7 nucleotides matching TRBD1. V shed 3 bases and J 10 bases; nucleotides not matched to a gene: 3. Germline V gene lookup returns CDR1 PRHDT and CDR2 FYEKMQ (reference sequence). CDR3 length: 12 residues.